The 26 T cell receptor beta chains below were found in one sample sequenced in a study of identical twins (TCRdb year 2016). The method behind the library was 5' RACE. Sequenced on an Illumina HiSeq 2000. The raw public reads went through TCRdb reprocessing: fastp at Q25, MiXCR clone calling, in-frame beta chains kept. Each entry merges the rows of one CDR3 protein and shows their most common DNA and genes. The sample contains fewer than 650,000 distinct CDR3 sequences, around a tenth of them found a single time. The ten biggest clones cover approximately 3.2% of the sample. This sample was also put to use in a study of yellow fever vaccine responses in identical twins.

The sequenced sample consisted of PBMCs. These receptors were obtained from a woman under 30 in good health.

In DNA, the CDR3 is TGCAGTGCTAGGCCTGTAACGAGGGGGGGCTCCTACAATGAGCAGTTCTTC. Protein sequence: CSARPVTRGGSYNEQFF. This rearrangement joins TRBV20-1 to TRBJ2-1, with a weak D call TRBD2 (7 bases). The ends were cut back, 3 bases at V and 0 bases at J, with 18 bases in the middle. The CDR3 has 17 residues. Germline V lookup: CDR1 DFQATT, CDR2 SNEGSKA (reference sequence).

This clonotype appeared many times. V gene TRBV3-1 combines with J gene TRBJ2-4; D gene uncertain. V was trimmed by 0 bases and J by 0 bases, leaving 21 bases between them. The germline CDR1 and CDR2 sequences are LGHDT and YNNKEL (reference sequence). This CDR3 is built from 20 residues. This CDR3 reads CASSQDFSISRIGAKNIQYF. The CDR3, as DNA: TGTGCCAGCAGCCAAGATTTTTCCATATCTCGTATCGGAGCCAAAAACATTCAGTACTTC.

At least ten counts were recorded for this clonotype. The chain combines TRBV5-1 with TRBJ2-1, with D hard to call. V dropped 0 bases and J dropped 5 bases, with 9 bases sitting between them. CDR1 is SGHRS and CDR2 is YFSETQ in the germline V gene. This CDR3 is built from 14 residues. The CDR3 nucleotides are TGCGCCAGCAGCTTGGAGGCACGAAACAATGAGCAGTTCTTC. Translating it yields CASSLEARNNEQFF.

The rearrangement uses TRBV11-2 and TRBJ2-3; 16 nucleotides match TRBD2. Trimming took 5 bases from V and 4 from J; bases not matched to a gene: 12. The CDR3 length is 19 residues. Germline V gene lookup returns CDR1 SGHAT and CDR2 FQNNGV. The CDR3 reads CASSLGLAGGPGLADTQYF. CDR3 in DNA: TGTGCCAGCAGCCTGGGACTAGCGGGAGGGCCGGGGTTGGCAGATACGCAGTATTTT.

As concerns this clonotype: A read error may be the cause here, since a much bigger clone is one base away. The chain recombines TRBV12-3 or TRBV12-4 with TRBJ2-7, with D perhaps given as TRBD1 or TRBD2 (5 bases each). CDR3 size: 14 residues. V lost 6 bases to trimming and J lost 2 bases, with 14 bases between them. This CDR3 is CASRSGIGAYEQYF. The DNA of the CDR3 is TGTGCCAGCAGATCCGGGATAGGGGCCTACGAGCAGTACTTC.

This clonotype came up a few times. V and J are TRBV7-3 and TRBJ2-2, with 11 bases fitting TRBD2. V lost 5 bases to trimming and J lost 7 bases; unmatched junction nucleotides: 12. Germline CDR1 and CDR2: SGHTA and FQGTGA. This CDR3 has 17 residues. The CDR3 loop is CASSQSASGGRSGELFF. CDR3 bases: TGTGCCAGCAGCCAAAGCGCTAGCGGGGGGCGCAGCGGGGAGCTGTTTTTT.

The chain links TRBV15 to TRBJ2-7; no definite D call. Germline CDR1 reads LNHNV; CDR2 reads YYDKDF (reference sequence). The germline V and J ends were trimmed by 3 bases and 0 bases, with 12 bases remaining between them. This CDR3 comprises 15 residues. The CDR3 region is CATSRDRSSSYEQYF. The DNA of the CDR3 is TGTGCCACCAGCAGGGACCGATCGAGCTCCTACGAGCAGTACTTC.

The chain uses TRBV4-2 and TRBJ2-7; D gene ambiguous. The V and J ends lost 1 base and 5 bases respectively, with 12 bases between them. The germline CDR1 and CDR2 sequences are LGHNA and YNFKEQ. This CDR3 is built from 14 residues. The CDR3 loop reads CASSQGIVVHEQYF. CDR3 DNA sequence: TGTGCCAGCAGCCAAGGGATAGTAGTCCACGAGCAGTACTTC.

This clonotype has more than one count but fewer than ten. V is TRBV15 and J is TRBJ2-1, with TRBD1 matching 10 bases. Germline-derived CDR1 and CDR2 are LNHNV and YYDKDF (reference sequence). After removal of 3 bases from V and 6 bases from J, the junction contained 5 bases not matched to a gene. The CDR3 is 15 residues long. As DNA, the CDR3 is TGTGCCACCAGCAGGAGACAGGGGGCGTTCAATGAGCAGTTCTTC. It codes for CATSRRQGAFNEQFF.

There are a few counts of this clonotype. The genes are TRBV11-2 and TRBJ2-1; the match to TRBD2 covers 8 bases. The CDR3 covers 18 residues. J gave up 4 bases and V 5 bases, and 16 bases lay outside the gene matches. CDR1 and CDR2 from the germline V gene are SGHAT and FQNNGV. The CDR3 here is CASSASGTGGPSYNEQFF. CDR3 coding DNA: TGTGCCAGCAGCGCAAGCGGAACGGGAGGGCCGTCTTACAATGAGCAGTTCTTC.

This clonotype was counted only a few times. V and J are TRBV3-1 and TRBJ2-6, with D tentatively TRBD1 (5 bases). Trimming stripped 1 base from V and 2 bases from J, with 9 bases between. Per germline, CDR1 LGHDT and CDR2 YNNKEL (reference sequence). CDR3 size: 16 residues. In DNA form, the CDR3 reads TGTGCCAGCAGCCAAGGTGACAGAGCTGGGGCCAACGTCCTGACTTTC. Translation: CASSQGDRAGANVLTF.

The gene calls are TRBV11-2 and TRBJ1-2, with a possible D match to TRBD1 (6 bases). V lost 0 bases, J lost 5 bases, and 19 bases lay in between. Germline V CDR1 and CDR2: SGHAT, FQNNGV. The CDR3 extends over 17 amino acids. The CDR3 sequence: CASSLDRIGGSVYGYTF. CDR3 DNA sequence: TGTGCCAGCAGCTTAGATCGGATAGGGGGGTCGGTATATGGCTACACCTTC. The full variable domain, in which reference TRBV11-2 and TRBJ1-2 provide the parts outside the CDR3, is EAGVAQSPRYKIIEKRQSVAFWCNPISGHATLYWYQQILGQGPKLLIQFQNNGVVDDSQLPKDRFSAERLKGVDSTLKIQPAKLEDSAVYLCASSLDRIGGSVYGYTFGSGTRLTVV.

In its sample, this clonotype was seen a few times. The J gene is TRBJ2-3, the V gene TRBV29-1; no clear D. This CDR3 spans 11 amino acids. In germline, CDR1 is SQVTM, CDR2 ANQGSEA. Trimming took 7 bases from V and 2 from J, leaving 7 bases between them. CDR3 residues: CSATNTDTQYF. CDR3 DNA sequence: TGCAGCGCAACCAACACAGATACGCAGTATTTT.

This clonotype was seen ten or more times. This chain uses TRBV7-3 with TRBJ2-2, with 9 bases matching TRBD1. This CDR3 comprises 16 residues. J was trimmed by 5 bases and V by 4 bases; bases with no gene match: 8. Germline CDR1 is SGHTA and CDR2 is FQGTGA. The CDR3 nucleotides are TGTGCCAGCAGCTCAAGGACAGGGGCGGTTACCGGGGAGCTGTTTTTT. Translated, it gives CASSSRTGAVTGELFF.

The rearrangement links TRBV6-5 to TRBJ2-7; 8 nucleotides align to TRBD1. This CDR3 is built from 14 residues. Germline V gene data show CDR1 as MNHEY and CDR2 as SVGAGI. Unmatched junction bases numbered 6, after V lost 4 bases and J lost 4 bases. CDR3 DNA: TGTGCCAGCAGTTGGGCAGGGGGCGGGTACGAGCAGTACTTC. Protein sequence: CASSWAGGGYEQYF.

This clonotype was seen only a few times. The genes are TRBV6-5 and TRBJ1-6, with D possibly TRBD1 on 5 matching bases. Germline V lookup: CDR1 MNHEY, CDR2 SVGAGI. The length of the CDR3 is 16 residues. V dropped 0 bases and J dropped 5 bases, with 11 bases sitting between them. The CDR3 nucleotides read TGTGCCAGCAGTTACTCGAGAGGGGTTCATAATTCACCCCTCCACTTT. This gives the protein CASSYSRGVHNSPLHF.

The chain uses TRBV5-1 and TRBJ2-6; D is undetermined. V was trimmed by 4 bases and J by 6 bases, leaving 8 bases between them. The CDR3 spans 13 residues. The germline gives CDR1 SGHRS, CDR2 YFSETQ. The CDR3 loop is CASSPAPANVLTF. CDR3 sequence (DNA): TGCGCCAGCAGCCCTGCCCCGGCCAACGTCCTGACTTTC. Complete variable domain (other parts from reference TRBV5-1 and TRBJ2-6): KAGVTQTPRYLIKTRGQQVTLSCSPISGHRSVSWYQQTPGQGLQFLFEYFSETQRNKGNFPGRFSGRQFSNSRSEMNVSTLELGDSALYLCASSPAPANVLTFGAGSRLTVL.

This clonotype was detected a few times. The gene calls are TRBV6-2 or TRBV6-3 and TRBJ2-3; 10 bases fit TRBD2. The CDR3 runs to 15 residues. With V trimmed by 5 bases and J by 4 bases, 6 bases remained unmatched. The germline V gene encodes CDR1 MNHEY and CDR2 SVGEGT. CDR3 protein: CASSPSGSGADTQYF. The CDR3 DNA reads TGTGCCAGCAGTCCTAGCGGGAGTGGGGCAGATACGCAGTATTTT.

The count of this clonotype is one. The V and J genes are TRBV3-1 and TRBJ2-5, with unresolved D. V gave up 0 bases and J gave up 6 bases, with 14 bases separating them. CDR1 and CDR2 from the germline V gene are LGHDT and YNNKEL (reference sequence). The length of the CDR3 is 15 residues. CDR3 coding DNA: TGTGCCAGCAGCCAAGAAACTACGGCACCCAAGACCCAGTACTTC. This gives the protein CASSQETTAPKTQYF.

This clonotype was picked up a small number of times. The genes are TRBV11-2 and TRBJ2-3, with 7 bases fitting TRBD2. With V trimmed by 0 bases and J by 3 bases, 9 bases remained unmatched. The CDR3 extends over 17 amino acids. Germline CDR1 reads SGHAT; CDR2 reads FQNNGV. The chain's CDR3 is CASSLDVRGYETDTQYF. The CDR3 coding sequence is TGTGCCAGCAGCTTAGATGTGCGGGGGTATGAAACAGATACGCAGTATTTT.

This clonotype was observed at least ten times. V gene TRBV14 combines with J gene TRBJ2-3; 10 bases match TRBD1. The J segment lost 5 bases and the V segment lost 4 bases, leaving 9 bases of the junction unmatched. The CDR3 is 16 residues long. CDR1 is SGHDN and CDR2 is FVKESK in the germline V gene. CDR3 sequence (DNA): TGTGCCAGCAGCCGGGACAGGGGCTATGAGGGAGATACGCAGTATTTT. Translated, it gives CASSRDRGYEGDTQYF.

This clonotype was seen many times. The V call is TRBV6-2 or TRBV6-3, the J call TRBJ2-1; D is undetermined. V lost 2 bases and J 4 bases, leaving 9 bases between the germline ends. This CDR3 region has 14 residues. CDR1 is MNHEY, CDR2 SVGEGT, per germline. The CDR3 sequence is CASSYPYQYNEQFF. The CDR3 coding sequence is TGTGCCAGCAGTTACCCTTACCAGTACAATGAGCAGTTCTTC.

In this sample, this clonotype turned up many times. J is TRBJ1-1 and V is TRBV12-3 or TRBV12-4, with D hard to call. The CDR3 loop spans 14 amino acids. Deletions cut 3 bases from V and 4 bases from J, with 12 bases between. The CDR3 DNA follows: TGTGCCAGCAGTTTTGCTGCGGTTTTCACTGAAGCTTTCTTT. Translated: CASSFAAVFTEAFF.

The sample holds a few counts of this clonotype. This chain uses TRBV12-3 or TRBV12-4 with TRBJ2-3, with TRBD2 matching 8 bases. V was clipped by 4 bases and J by 0 bases; unmatched bases: 6. CDR3 size: 16 residues. The CDR3 loop is CASSSLAELSTDTQYF. The CDR3, as DNA: TGTGCCAGCAGTTCACTAGCGGAGCTTAGCACAGATACGCAGTATTTT.

This rearrangement joins TRBV18 to TRBJ2-3, with D perhaps TRBD2 (6 bases). The length of the CDR3 is 16 residues. Germline V lookup: CDR1 KGHSH, CDR2 LQKENI. V shed 3 bases and J shed 3 bases, with 16 bases lying between them. The DNA of the CDR3 is TGTGCCAGCTCACCTTACGCTAGCGTTACTACAGATACGCAGTATTTT. Amino acid sequence: CASSPYASVTTDTQYF.

This chain connects TRBV20-1 to TRBJ2-3, with 9 bases identical to TRBD1. V was pared by 6 bases and J by 4 bases, with 5 bases of the junction left unmatched. Germline lookup yields CDR1 DFQATT and CDR2 SNEGSKA (reference sequence). CDR3 length equals 13 residues. The CDR3 spells CSAFRTGADTQYF. The CDR3 DNA reads as TGCAGTGCCTTTAGGACAGGGGCAGATACGCAGTATTTT.